These 25 T cell receptor beta chains came from one sample sequenced in a study of blood T cell repertoires in COVID-19. Some clones are missing from TCRdb's copy, which holds only in-frame ones; the method was immunoSEQ multiplex PCR. The repertoire holds about 110,000 clones, with around 91% as singletons. The sequencing sample was made of peripheral blood. Every receptor here comes from a woman older than 75 with acute or convalescent COVID-19.

This clone was recorded once. The CDR3 here is CASSQEGGDRGLTDTQYF. DNA of the CDR3: TGTGCCAGCAGCCAAGAGGGTGGGGACAGGGGACTCACAGATACGCAGTATTTT. The chain joins TRBV3-1 (or the pseudogene TRBV3-2) to TRBJ2-3; TRBD1 agrees at 10 bases. The germline gives CDR1 LGHDT, CDR2 YNNKEL (reference sequence). The V and J ends lost 0 bases and 2 bases, in that order; junction bases with no gene match: 8. There are 18 residues in the CDR3.

This clone was detected only once. The chain's CDR3 is CASSFGAGVVYF. The CDR3 coding sequence is TGTGCCAGCAGCTTCGGAGCCGGGGTGGTGTACTTC. V is TRBV11-2 and J is TRBJ2-4; D is perhaps TRBD2 (5 bases). In germline, CDR1 is SGHAT, CDR2 FQNNGV. The germline V and J ends were trimmed by 3 bases and 15 bases, with 15 bases remaining between them. The CDR3 has 12 amino acids. The full variable domain, in which reference TRBV11-2 and TRBJ2-4 provide the parts outside the CDR3, is EAGVAQSPRYKIIEKRQSVAFWCNPISGHATLYWYQQILGQGPKLLIQFQNNGVVDDSQLPKDRFSAERLKGVDSTLKIQPAKLEDSAVYLCASSFGAGVVYFGAGTRLSVL.

The CDR3 loop reads CASSQAGGTGESYEQYF. Here the CDR3 DNA reads TGCGCCAGCAGCCAAGCCGGCGGGACAGGCGAATCCTACGAGCAGTACTTC. The V call is TRBV4-1, the J call TRBJ2-7, with 8 bases lining up with TRBD1. Per germline, CDR1 MGHRA and CDR2 YSYEKL. Unmatched junction bases numbered 9, after V lost 1 base and J lost 1 base. This CDR3 contains 17 residues.

The gene calls are TRBV18 and TRBJ1-5, with 7 bases that match TRBD1. V was pared by 4 bases and J by 9 bases, with 6 bases of the junction left unmatched. Germline CDR1 and CDR2: KGHSH and LQKENI. This CDR3 is 13 amino acids long. The CDR3 coding sequence is TGTGCCAGCTCACAAAACAGGGGAAGGCCCCAGCATTTT. Translated, it gives CASSQNRGRPQHF.

The chain is built from TRBV6-5 and TRBJ1-1; D gene ambiguous. Looked up from germline, CDR1 is MNHEY and CDR2 is SVGAGI. The V and J ends lost 5 bases and 2 bases respectively, with 6 bases between them. CDR3 length: 12 amino acids. The CDR3 coding sequence is TGTGCCAGCAGTACATTCAACACTGAAGCTTTCTTT. This encodes CASSTFNTEAFF.

CDR3 DNA sequence: TGTGCCAGCTACCGCAGGGCCACTGAAGCTTTCTTT. It encodes CASYRRATEAFF. V gene TRBV28 combines with J gene TRBJ1-1; possibly TRBD1 for D (5 bases). The CDR3 sequence is 12 residues long. The V gene lost 8 bases and the J gene lost 4 bases, with 11 bases spanning the gap. CDR1 is MDHEN and CDR2 is SYDVKM in the germline V gene.

J is TRBJ2-5 and V is TRBV7-3; 11 bases match TRBD2. The CDR3 loop spans 15 amino acids. V shed 2 bases, J shed 1 base, and the junction held 0 bases outside the gene matches. The V gene's germline CDR1 is SGHTA and CDR2 FQGTGA. In DNA, the CDR3 is TGTGCCAGCAGCTTACTAGCGGGGGGCCAAGAGACCCAGTACTTC. This encodes CASSLLAGGQETQYF.

The count of this clone is one. The chain has TRBV6-2 or TRBV6-3 and TRBJ2-1; D not resolved. With 0 bases removed from V and 9 bases from J, the gap between germline ends came to 3 bases. Germline values: CDR1 MNHEY, CDR2 SVGEGT. The CDR3 contains 11 residues. The CDR3 DNA sequence: TGTGCCAGCAGTTACTCTAGTGAGCAGTTCTTC. Translating gives CASSYSSEQFF.

The V and J genes are TRBV14 and TRBJ2-6; 7 bases align to TRBD1. V shed 3 bases and J 4 bases; nucleotides not matched to a gene: 18. The CDR3 runs 20 residues. Per the germline V gene, CDR1 is SGHDN and CDR2 is FVKESK. The chain's CDR3 is CASSHFRDSQRLMGANVLTF. The DNA for the CDR3 is TGTGCCAGCAGCCATTTCCGGGACAGCCAGCGTCTTATGGGGGCCAACGTCCTGACTTTC.

The V call is TRBV2, the J call TRBJ2-3; possible D gene TRBD1, 5 bases. The V and J ends lost 1 base and 1 base respectively, with 9 bases between them. The CDR3 totals 15 residues. The V gene's germline CDR1 is SNHLY and CDR2 FYNNEI. The CDR3 is CASSEVLGGTDTQYF. CDR3 coding DNA: TGTGCCAGCAGTGAAGTTTTAGGGGGCACAGATACGCAGTATTTT. The whole variable domain, filled in from reference TRBV2 and TRBJ2-3, reads EPEVTQTPSHQVTQMGQEVILRCVPISNHLYFYWYRQILGQKVEFLVSFYNNEISEKSEIFDDQFSVERPDGSNFTLKIRSTKLEDSAMYFCASSEVLGGTDTQYFGPGTRLTVL.

This chain connects TRBV6-5 to TRBJ2-7, with TRBD1 matching over 9 bases. The J call is in doubt because the DNA end fits TRBJ2-5 better. CDR1 MNHEY and CDR2 SVGAGI come from the germline V gene. There are 15 residues in the CDR3. CDR3 coding DNA: TGTGCCACGGCTCCGGGGACAGGGAGACAAGAGACCCAGTACTTC. Amino acids: CATAPGTGRQETQYF.

The genes are TRBV28 and TRBJ1-5; 8 bases align to TRBD1. Unmatched junction bases numbered 5, after V lost 1 base and J lost 3 bases. Germline values: CDR1 MDHEN, CDR2 SYDVKM. The CDR3 spans 16 residues. The chain's CDR3 is CASSLFGTGDNQPQHF. In DNA, the CDR3 is TGTGCCAGCAGTTTATTCGGGACAGGTGACAATCAGCCCCAGCATTTT.

This clone was recorded only once. An end of the junction differs from the germline gene, which may be a read error. V usage is TRBV28 and J usage is TRBJ2-5; 8 nucleotides match TRBD1. The CDR3 length is 16 residues. CDR1 and CDR2 from the germline V gene are MDHEN and SYDVKM. The CDR3 protein is CATSLPRGTGGETQYF. The CDR3, as DNA: TGTGCCACCAGTCTCCCCAGGGGGACAGGCGGGGAGACCCAGTACTTC.

A single count supports this clone. This rearrangement joins TRBV27 to TRBJ2-2; D is possibly TRBD2 (5 bases). Trimming left V 2 bases short and J 5 bases short, with 9 bases between. Germline loops: CDR1 MNHEY, CDR2 SMNVEV (reference sequence). The CDR3 extends over 14 amino acids. The CDR3 DNA sequence: TGTGCCAGCAGTTTAACCTCGGGGACCGGGGAGCTGTTTTTT. It encodes CASSLTSGTGELFF.

This chain links TRBV10-3 with TRBJ1-5; possible D gene TRBD1, 5 bases. The germline CDR1 and CDR2 sequences are ENHRY and SYGVKD. The length of the CDR3 is 15 residues. The V and J ends lost 0 bases and 3 bases respectively, with 9 bases between them. This CDR3 reads CAISESPGDNQPQHF. CDR3 DNA: TGTGCCATCAGTGAGTCGCCGGGGGACAATCAGCCCCAGCATTTT.

Comments on this clone: A read error may be the cause here, since a much bigger clone is one base away. The V gene is TRBV7-9, the J gene TRBJ1-4; 7 positions match TRBD1. V dropped 4 bases and J dropped 3; count of bases not matched to a gene: 2. The CDR3 is 14 amino acids. Germline lookup yields CDR1 SEHNR and CDR2 FQNEAQ (reference sequence). CDR3 sequence reads: CASSSGQSNEKLFF. Here the CDR3 DNA reads TGTGCCAGCAGCTCGGGACAGTCTAATGAAAAACTGTTTTTT.

The count of this clone is one. The rearrangement joins TRBV3-1 (or the pseudogene TRBV3-2) to TRBJ2-1; D is possibly TRBD2 (5 bases). CDR1 is LGHDT and CDR2 is YNNKEL in the germline V gene (reference sequence). This CDR3 contains 14 residues. V lost 1 base and J 8 bases, leaving 12 bases between the germline ends. CDR3 residues: CASSQGLAGHEQFF. DNA for the CDR3: TGTGCCAGCAGCCAAGGGCTAGCAGGCCATGAGCAGTTCTTC.

This clone was counted once. This chain uses TRBV27 with TRBJ1-4; no firm D call. This CDR3 has 16 residues. CDR1 is MNHEY and CDR2 is SMNVEV in the germline V gene (reference sequence). The germline V and J ends were trimmed by 5 bases and 10 bases, with 23 bases remaining between them. The CDR3 sequence: CASSTPTQILRGKLFF. As DNA, the CDR3 is TGTGCCAGCAGTACTCCAACCCAGATTCTGCGAGGAAAACTGTTTTTT.

The gene calls are TRBV2 and TRBJ2-1; maybe TRBD1 (5 bases). V lost 3 bases and J lost 6, with 12 bases in between. Germline V gives CDR1 SNHLY, CDR2 FYNNEI. This CDR3 has 14 residues. This chain's CDR3 is CASSDVGVGNEQFF. The CDR3 DNA is TGTGCCAGCAGTGACGTAGGGGTCGGCAATGAGCAGTTCTTC.

This sequence joins TRBV14 and TRBJ1-2; no clear D gene. Germline CDR1 reads SGHDN; CDR2 reads FVKESK. Trimming stripped 1 base from V and 4 bases from J, with 7 bases between. This CDR3 has 13 amino acids. The CDR3 DNA is TGTGCCAGCAGCCAAGTGGGAGTCTATGGCTACACCTTC. Translating it yields CASSQVGVYGYTF.

The rearrangement joins TRBV18 to TRBJ1-3, with 9 bases fitting TRBD1. The CDR3 runs 17 residues. CDR1 KGHSH and CDR2 LQKENI come from the germline V gene. The junction had 14 bases not matched to a gene; V was cut back by 7 bases and J by 4 bases. CDR3 DNA sequence: TGTGCCAGCTTCAGAGCCTTACAGGGGGCATCGGGAAACACCATATATTTT. Translated, it gives CASFRALQGASGNTIYF.

The chain employs TRBV5-6 and TRBJ1-2, with a weak D call TRBD1 (5 bases). The CDR3 has 12 residues. V lost 3 bases and J lost 6, with 9 bases in between. Germline V gene sequence: CDR1 SGHDT, CDR2 YYEEEE. The CDR3 DNA reads as TGTGCCAGCAGCTGGGGAGGGGATGGCTACACCTTC. This translates into CASSWGGDGYTF.

The V gene is TRBV7-9, the J gene TRBJ2-4, with 7 bases lining up with TRBD1. The junction had 8 bases not matched to a gene; V was cut back by 6 bases and J by 3 bases. The CDR3 has 15 amino acids. Germline V CDR1 and CDR2: SEHNR, FQNEAQ (reference sequence). CDR3 DNA sequence: TGTGCCAGCAGTCCAAGGGGGCTTGGCAAAAACATTCAGTACTTC. The encoded protein is CASSPRGLGKNIQYF.

The rearrangement links TRBV5-1 to TRBJ2-7; 7 bases match TRBD1. This CDR3 has 14 amino acids. Germline CDR1 SGHRS, CDR2 YFSETQ. The junction had 10 bases not matched to a gene; V was cut back by 4 bases and J by 6 bases. The CDR3 region has the DNA TGCGCCAGCAGCCCTAAGGGGGCGCGTCTCGAGCAGTACTTC. It translates to CASSPKGARLEQYF.

V and J are TRBV4-3 and TRBJ2-1; TRBD2 matches at 14 bases. This CDR3 is 16 amino acids long. The ends lost 4 bases at V and 5 bases at J; junction bases unmatched: 4. Germline V CDR1 and CDR2: LGHNA, YSLEER. In DNA form, the CDR3 reads TGCGCCAGCAGCCGAGGACTAGCGGGGGGCCACAATGAGCAGTTCTTC. It specifies CASSRGLAGGHNEQFF.